This T cell receptor (beta chain) was captured in a study of blood T cell repertoires in COVID-19. For the study at large: Collection of acute and convalescent COVID-19 samples took place in the United States, Italy and Spain.

This clone appeared a few times. Other DNA sequences in this sample translate to the same CDR3. Assay used: immunoSEQ multiplex PCR; TCRdb lists only in-frame clones, some missing. The table shows about 120,000 clones, with about 82% occurring only once. J was trimmed by 2 bases and V by 5 bases; bases with no gene match: 4. Germline CDR1 reads SGHAT; CDR2 reads FQNNGV. CDR3 size: 14 residues. The chain combines TRBV11-2 with TRBJ2-5, with 8 nucleotides matching TRBD1. Material for sequencing was peripheral blood. The clonotype comes from a man aged 55 to 69 with active or convalescent COVID-19. This CDR3 is CASSLNRGQETQYF. The CDR3 DNA reads as TGTGCCAGCAGCCTCAACAGGGGGCAAGAGACCCAGTACTTC.